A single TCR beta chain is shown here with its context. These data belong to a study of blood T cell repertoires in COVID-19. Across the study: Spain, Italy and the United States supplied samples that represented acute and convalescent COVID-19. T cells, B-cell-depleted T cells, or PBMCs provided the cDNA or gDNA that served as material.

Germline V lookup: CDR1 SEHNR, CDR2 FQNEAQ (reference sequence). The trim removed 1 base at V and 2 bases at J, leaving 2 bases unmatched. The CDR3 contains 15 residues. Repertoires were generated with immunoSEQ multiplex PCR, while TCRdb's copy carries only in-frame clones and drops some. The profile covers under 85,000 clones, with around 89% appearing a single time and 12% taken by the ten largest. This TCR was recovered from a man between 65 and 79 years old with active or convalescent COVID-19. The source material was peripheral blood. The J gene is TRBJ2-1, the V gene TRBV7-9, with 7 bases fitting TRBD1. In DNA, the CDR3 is TGTGCCAGCAGCTTAGAGGGACAGACCTACAATGAGCAGTTCTTC. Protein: CASSLEGQTYNEQFF.